The clone carrying this T cell receptor beta chain has just a few counts. The data are from a study of T-cell reconstitution after alpha-beta-depleted transplantation in children. Library preparation (for TCRbeta) was performed with unique molecular identifiers. TCRdb called the PCR reads again in MiXCR, with one record for every CDR3 protein. The data show roughly 200,000 distinct CDR3 sequences, under 8.5% seen once. The germline V gene has CDR1 LNHNV and CDR2 YYDKDF (reference sequence). CDR3 length equals 13 residues. The V and J ends lost 4 bases and 9 bases respectively, with 13 bases between them.

The origin of this receptor is a male patient aged 2 to 9 who had a stem cell transplant for acute myeloid leukemia, so the T cells may come from the graft donor. V and J are TRBV15 and TRBJ1-5, with unresolved D. Sequencing used PBMCs, mostly from graft donor cells, obtained 360 days after TCRalphabeta/CD19-depleted stem cell transplant. CDR3 sequence (DNA): TGTGCCACCAGCACCCCTGGCGGGTTGCCCCAGCATTTT. This translates into CATSTPGGLPQHF.